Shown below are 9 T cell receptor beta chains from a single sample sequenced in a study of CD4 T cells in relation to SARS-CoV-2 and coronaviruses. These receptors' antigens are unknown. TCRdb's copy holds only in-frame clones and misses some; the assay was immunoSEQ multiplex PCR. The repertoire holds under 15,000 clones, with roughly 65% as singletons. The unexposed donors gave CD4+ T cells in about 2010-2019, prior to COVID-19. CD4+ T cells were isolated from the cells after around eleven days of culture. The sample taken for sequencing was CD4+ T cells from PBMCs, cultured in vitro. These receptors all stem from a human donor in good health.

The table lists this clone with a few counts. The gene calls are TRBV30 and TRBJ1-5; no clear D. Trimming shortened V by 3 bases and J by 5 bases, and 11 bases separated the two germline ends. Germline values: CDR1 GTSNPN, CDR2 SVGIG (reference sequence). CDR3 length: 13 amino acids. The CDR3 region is CAWRARADQPQHF. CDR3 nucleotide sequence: TGTGCCTGGAGAGCTAGAGCAGATCAGCCCCAGCATTTT.

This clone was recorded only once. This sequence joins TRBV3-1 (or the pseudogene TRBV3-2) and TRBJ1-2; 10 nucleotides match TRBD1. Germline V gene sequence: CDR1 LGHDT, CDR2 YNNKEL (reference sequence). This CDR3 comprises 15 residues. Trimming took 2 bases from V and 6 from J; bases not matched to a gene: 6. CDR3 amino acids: CASSQPGQGKDGYTF. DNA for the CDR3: TGTGCCAGCAGCCAACCGGGACAGGGGAAGGATGGCTACACCTTC.

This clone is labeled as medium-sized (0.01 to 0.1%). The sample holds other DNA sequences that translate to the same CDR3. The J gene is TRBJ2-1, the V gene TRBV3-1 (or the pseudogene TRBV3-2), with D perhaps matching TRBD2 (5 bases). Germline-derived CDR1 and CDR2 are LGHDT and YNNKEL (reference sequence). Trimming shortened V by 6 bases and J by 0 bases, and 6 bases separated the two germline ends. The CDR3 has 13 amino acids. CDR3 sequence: CASRGLSYNEQFF. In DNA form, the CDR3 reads TGTGCCAGCAGAGGACTCTCCTACAATGAGCAGTTCTTC.

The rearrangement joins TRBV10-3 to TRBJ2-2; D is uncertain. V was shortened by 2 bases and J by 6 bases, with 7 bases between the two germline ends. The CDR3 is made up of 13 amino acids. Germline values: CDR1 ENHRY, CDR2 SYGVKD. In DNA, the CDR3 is TGTGCCATCAGTGAGAGTTGGGCCGGGGAGCTGTTTTTT. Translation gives CAISESWAGELFF.

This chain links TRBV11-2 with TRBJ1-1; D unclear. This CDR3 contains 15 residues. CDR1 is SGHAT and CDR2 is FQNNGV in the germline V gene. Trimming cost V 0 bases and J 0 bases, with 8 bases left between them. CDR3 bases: TGTGCCAGCAGCTTAGACGCGATCATGAACACTGAAGCTTTCTTT. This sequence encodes CASSLDAIMNTEAFF.

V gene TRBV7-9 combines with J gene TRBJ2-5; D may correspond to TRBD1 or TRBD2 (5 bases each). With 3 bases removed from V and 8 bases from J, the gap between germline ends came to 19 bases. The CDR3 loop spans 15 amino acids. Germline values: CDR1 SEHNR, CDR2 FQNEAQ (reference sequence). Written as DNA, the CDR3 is TGTGCCAGCAGCTTCTACCCTAATCGGGGCGGCACCCAGTACTTC. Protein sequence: CASSFYPNRGGTQYF.

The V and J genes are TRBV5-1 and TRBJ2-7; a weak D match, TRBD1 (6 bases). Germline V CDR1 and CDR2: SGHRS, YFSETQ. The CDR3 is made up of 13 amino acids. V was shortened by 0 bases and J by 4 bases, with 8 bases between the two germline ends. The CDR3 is CASSLADRYEQYF. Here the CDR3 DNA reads TGCGCCAGCAGCTTGGCGGACAGATACGAGCAGTACTTC. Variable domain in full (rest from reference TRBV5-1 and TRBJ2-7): KAGVTQTPRYLIKTRGQQVTLSCSPISGHRSVSWYQQTPGQGLQFLFEYFSETQRNKGNFPGRFSGRQFSNSRSEMNVSTLELGDSALYLCASSLADRYEQYFGPGTRLTVT.

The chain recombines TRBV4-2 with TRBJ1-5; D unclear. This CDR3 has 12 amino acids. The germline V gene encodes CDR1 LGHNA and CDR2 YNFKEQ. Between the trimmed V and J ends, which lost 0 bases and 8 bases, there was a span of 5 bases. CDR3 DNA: TGTGCCAGCAGCCAAGATACAGAGCCCCAGCATTTT. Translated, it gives CASSQDTEPQHF.

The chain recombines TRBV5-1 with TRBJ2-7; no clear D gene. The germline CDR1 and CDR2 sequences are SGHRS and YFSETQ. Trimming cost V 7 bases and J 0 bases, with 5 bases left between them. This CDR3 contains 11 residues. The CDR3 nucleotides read TGCGCCAGCTTCAACTCCTACGAGCAGTACTTC. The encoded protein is CASFNSYEQYF.